This is a list of T cell receptor beta chains from one sample in a study of blood T cell repertoires in COVID-19. Produced via immunoSEQ multiplex PCR; TCRdb's table is partial and in-frame only. This sample has about 81,000 clones, with around 88% found just once. What was sequenced was peripheral blood. These receptors were obtained from a woman aged 80 or over with acute or convalescent COVID-19. The CDR3 runs from the conserved cysteine through the conserved F or W. D genes are given only for firm matches. Some rows mark clone size as missing; the rest say once, few, many or name a class of expanded clone.

TRBV5-6	NA	14	NA	TRBJ2-4	TGTGCCAGCAGCTTGGTAGGCAGGGTAAACATTCAGTACTTC	CASSLVGRVNIQYF
TRBV14	TRBD2	20	NA	TRBJ2-1	TGTGCCAGCAGCCAAGACTCTCCCGGCGCGTTCAGCGGGAGGGGTTCTGAGCAGTTCTTC	CASSQDSPGAFSGRGSEQFF
TRBV7-8	TRBD1	15	NA	TRBJ1-4	TGTGCCAGCAGCTTATCCGGGACAGGGAATGAAAAACTGTTTTTT	CASSLSGTGNEKLFF
TRBV27	NA	14	NA	TRBJ1-6	TGTGCCAGCAATTTCAGGGGTGATAATTCACCCCTCCACTTT	CASNFRGDNSPLHF
TRBV30	TRBD2	14	NA	TRBJ2-7	TGTGCCTGGAGTCCTCAGCGGGAGGGCCGCGAGCAGTACTTC	CAWSPQREGREQYF
TRBV7-2	TRBD1	16	NA	TRBJ1-5	TGTGCCAGCAGCCCGGCGGGACAGACCAGCAATCAGCCCCAGCATTTT	CASSPAGQTSNQPQHF
TRBV6-5	NA	15	NA	TRBJ2-1	TGTGCCAGCAGTCCATTGAAGCCTATCTACAATGAGCAGTTCTTC	CASSPLKPIYNEQFF
TRBV7-9	NA	15	NA	TRBJ2-3	TGTGCCAGCAGCCGTGGGCGGACTAGCACAGATACGCAGTATTTT	CASSRGRTSTDTQYF
TRBV6-5	TRBD1	12	NA	TRBJ1-2	TGTGCCAGCAGTTACAGGACAGGGGGCTACACCTTC	CASSYRTGGYTF
TRBV28	NA	16	NA	TRBJ2-3	TGTGCCAGCAGTACCTTGGGGCAGCTTAAAACAGATACGCAGTATTTT	CASSTLGQLKTDTQYF
TRBV6-2/TRBV6-3	NA	15	NA	TRBJ1-2	TGTGCCAGCAGTTACCGACCCGGGACATTGGAAGGCTACACCTTC	CASSYRPGTLEGYTF
TRBV6-1	NA	12	NA	TRBJ2-1	TGTGCCAGCAGTGACCCCCTAGAGGAGCAGTTCTTC	CASSDPLEEQFF
TRBV12-2	NA	19	NA	TRBJ1-1	TGTGCAAGTCGCTTAGAGGGGTGGAGTAGAGAAGGGTCTGGCACTGAAGCTTTCTTT	CASRLEGWSREGSGTEAFF
TRBV18	TRBD1	15	NA	TRBJ2-1	TGTGCCAGCTCCCTACCGGGACAGCCAGACAATGAGCAGTTCTTC	CASSLPGQPDNEQFF
TRBV4-3	TRBD2	18	NA	TRBJ2-3	TGCGCCAGCAGCCATCCCCCTCAACTAGCGGGACGCACAGATACGCAGTATTTT	CASSHPPQLAGRTDTQYF
TRBV5-1	TRBD1	16	once	TRBJ1-2	TGCGCCAGCAGCTTGGAAGGACAGGGGGCCGGGAGTGGCTACACCTTC	CASSLEGQGAGSGYTF
TRBV7-2	NA	16	NA	TRBJ1-5	TGTGCCAGCAGCGTTTACAGCTCCAGAGGCAATCAGCCCCAGCATTTT	CASSVYSSRGNQPQHF
TRBV7-3	NA	15	NA	TRBJ1-2	TGTGCCAGCAGCTTAGATTCCCAGTCTAACTATGGCTACACCTTC	CASSLDSQSNYGYTF
TRBV2	NA	13	few	TRBJ2-3	TGTGCCAGCATATCTGACTCCACAGATACGCAGTATTTT	CASISDSTDTQYF
TRBV2	TRBD1	15	NA	TRBJ1-5	TGTGCCAGCAGTGGGGGACAGGGCGGCAATCAGCCCCAGCATTTT	CASSGGQGGNQPQHF
TRBV19	NA	14	NA	TRBJ1-1	TGTGCCACCCGGTCAGGGGCCCAGAACACTGAAGCTTTCTTT	CATRSGAQNTEAFF
TRBV3-1/TRBV3-2	TRBD2	15	NA	TRBJ2-1	TGTGCCAGCAGCAGAGGGACTAGCGGGAACAATGAGCAGTTCTTC	CASSRGTSGNNEQFF
TRBV15	TRBD1	17	NA	TRBJ2-1	TGTGCCACCAGCAGAGCCAGGGGACAGGGGAAACTCAATGAGCAGTTCTTC	CATSRARGQGKLNEQFF
TRBV7-2	TRBD1	15	NA	TRBJ2-3	TGTGCCAGCAGCTACGACAGGGCTAGCACAGATACGCAGTATTTT	CASSYDRASTDTQYF
TRBV18	TRBD1	15	NA	TRBJ1-5	TGTGCCAGCTCATCAGGACAGGCCGGCAATCAGCCCCAGCATTTT	CASSSGQAGNQPQHF
TRBV12-1	NA	11	NA	TRBJ2-1	TGTGCCAGCAACCAGCGGGCGGAGCAGTTCTTC	CASNQRAEQFF
TRBV2	NA	14	NA	TRBJ1-4	TGTGCCAGCAGTAGCGGGAACCATAATGAAAAACTGTTTTTT	CASSSGNHNEKLFF
TRBV27	TRBD1	15	NA	TRBJ1-5	TGTGCCAGCAGTTTGGACAGGTCTGGCAATCAGCCCCAGCATTTT	CASSLDRSGNQPQHF
TRBV16	TRBD1	14	once	TRBJ1-2	TGTGCCAGCAGCCAAACGGACAGGTCAGATGGCTACACCTTC	CASSQTDRSDGYTF
TRBV10-3	NA	13	NA	TRBJ1-3	TGTGGAACAGCTTCCTTCTCTGGAAACACCATATATTTT	CGTASFSGNTIYF
TRBV3-1/TRBV3-2	TRBD1	17	NA	TRBJ1-4	TGTGCCAGCAGCCCGGTGGGGACAGGGGGCTTCAATGAAAAACTGTTTTTT	CASSPVGTGGFNEKLFF
TRBV6-2/TRBV6-3	NA	13	NA	TRBJ1-2	TGTGCCAGCAGTTACTTAGCCCTGTATGGCTACACCTTC	CASSYLALYGYTF
TRBV18	NA	12	NA	TRBJ2-1	TGTGCCAGCTCACCCACAGGTAACGAGCAGTTCTTC	CASSPTGNEQFF
TRBV5-3	NA	15	NA	TRBJ2-5	TGTGCCAGAAGCCTTTGGCGGGACAGCCAAGAGACCCAGTACTTC	CARSLWRDSQETQYF
TRBV19	NA	13	NA	TRBJ2-3	TGTGCCAGTAGAGGGCGGGGTTTAGATACGCAGTATTTT	CASRGRGLDTQYF
TRBV7-2	TRBD1	16	once	TRBJ2-7	TGTGCCAGCAGCTTAGCCCAATCCGGGACAGCCTACGAGCAGTACTTC	CASSLAQSGTAYEQYF
TRBV11-1	TRBD1	16	NA	TRBJ2-3	TGTGCCAGCAGCCGGGACAGGGGAGGAGGCACAGATACGCAGTATTTT	CASSRDRGGGTDTQYF
TRBV25-1	NA	14	NA	TRBJ1-6	TGTGCCAGCAGTGGGGAGAGATATAATTCACCCCTCCACTTT	CASSGERYNSPLHF
TRBV6-1	TRBD1	15	NA	TRBJ1-5	TGTGCCAGCAGTGAATGGACAGGCGGTAATCAGCCCCAGCATTTT	CASSEWTGGNQPQHF
TRBV29-1	NA	14	NA	TRBJ2-5	TGCAGCGTTGAACTTCCCGCAGTCCAAGAGACCCAGTACTTC	CSVELPAVQETQYF
TRBV7-6	TRBD2	17	NA	TRBJ2-3	TGTGCCAGCAGCTTAACCCCTGCGGGGGGACTCACAGATACGCAGTATTTT	CASSLTPAGGLTDTQYF
TRBV24-1	NA	15	NA	TRBJ2-3	TGTGCCACCAGTGATGGTCACAGGGTATCAGATACGCAGTATTTT	CATSDGHRVSDTQYF
TRBV6-5	NA	15	NA	TRBJ2-1	TGTGCCAGCAGTTACTCCGGTGGACTCACCAATGAGCAGTTCTTC	CASSYSGGLTNEQFF
TRBV7-7	NA	15	NA	TRBJ2-5	TGTGCTAGCAGCTTAGCGGGACAGATCCAAGAGACCCAGTACTTC	CASSLAGQIQETQYF
TRBV6-6	NA	15	NA	TRBJ1-4	TGTGCCAGCAGTTACCCGGGGATGGGGGGTGAAAAACTGTTTTTT	CASSYPGMGGEKLFF
TRBV9	TRBD2	15	NA	TRBJ2-5	TGTGCCAGCAGCGTAGACCGCGGGGGAGGAGGGACCCAGTACTTC	CASSVDRGGGGTQYF
TRBV15	TRBD1	14	NA	TRBJ2-1	TGTGCCACCAGCAGAGGTCACAGGGGAAATGAGCAGTTCTTC	CATSRGHRGNEQFF